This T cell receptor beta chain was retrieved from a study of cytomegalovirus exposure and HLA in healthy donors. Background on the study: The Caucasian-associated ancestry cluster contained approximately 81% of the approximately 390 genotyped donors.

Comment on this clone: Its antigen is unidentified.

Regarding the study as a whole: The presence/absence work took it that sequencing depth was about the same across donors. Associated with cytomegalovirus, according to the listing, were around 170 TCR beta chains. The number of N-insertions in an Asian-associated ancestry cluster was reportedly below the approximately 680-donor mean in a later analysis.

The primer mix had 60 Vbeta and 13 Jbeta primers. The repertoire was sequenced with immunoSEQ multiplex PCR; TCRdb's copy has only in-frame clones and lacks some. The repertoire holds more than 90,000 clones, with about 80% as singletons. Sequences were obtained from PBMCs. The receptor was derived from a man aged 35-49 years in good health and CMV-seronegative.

This CDR3 is CASSLFPQMAFF. The CDR3 nucleotides read TGTGCCAGCAGTTTATTCCCCCAGATGGCTTTCTTT. J is TRBJ1-1 and V is TRBV28; no firm D call. Trimming pared 1 base from V and 11 bases from J, leaving 11 bases between. This CDR3 spans 12 amino acids. Per germline, CDR1 MDHEN and CDR2 SYDVKM.